This TCR beta chain stems from a study of T cell responses to AZD1222 COVID-19 vaccine. Overall study results and limits: The donor group comprised mostly white British people and more females; the analysis possibly underestimated clonal diversity. Rises in breadth and depth of Spike-specific TCRs came after two AZD1222 doses. Baseline testing showed seropositivity in only a handful of AZD1222 recipients. Of spike-specific TCRs, nearly half reportedly target regions left unmutated in variants.

Deletions cut 0 bases from V and 2 bases from J, with 5 bases between. Germline lookup yields CDR1 LGHNA and CDR2 YNFKEQ. This CDR3 has 13 amino acids. Here immunoSEQ multiplex PCR was the method, and the copy in TCRdb shows in-frame clones only, minus some. The sample gives more than 150,000 clones, more than 75% of which show up once; approximately 2.7% is in the top ten. As to this clone: Its specificity is not known.

The sequenced sample was peripheral blood, obtained on day 0 of MenACWY control vaccination. This clonotype was sampled from an adult in good health. The V and J genes are TRBV4-2 and TRBJ2-7, with no clear D. The CDR3 DNA sequence: TGTGCCAGCAGCCAAGATAACACCTACGAGCAGTACTTC. Protein: CASSQDNTYEQYF.